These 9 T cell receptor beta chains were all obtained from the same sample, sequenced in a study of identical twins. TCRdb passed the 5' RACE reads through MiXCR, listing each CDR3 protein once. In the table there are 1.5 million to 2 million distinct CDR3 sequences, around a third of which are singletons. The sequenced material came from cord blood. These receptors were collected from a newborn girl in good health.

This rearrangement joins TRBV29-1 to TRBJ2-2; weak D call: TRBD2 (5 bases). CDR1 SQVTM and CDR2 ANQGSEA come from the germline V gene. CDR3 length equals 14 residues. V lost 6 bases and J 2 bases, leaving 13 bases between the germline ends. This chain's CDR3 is CSVVAMGNTGELFF. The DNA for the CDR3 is TGCAGCGTGGTAGCGATGGGAAACACCGGGGAGCTGTTTTTT.

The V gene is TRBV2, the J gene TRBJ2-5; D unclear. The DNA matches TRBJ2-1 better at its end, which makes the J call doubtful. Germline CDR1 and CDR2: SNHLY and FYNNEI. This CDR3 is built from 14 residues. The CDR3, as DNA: TGTGCCAGCAGACCCTTGCCGTCCCAAGAGACCCAGTTCTTC. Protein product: CASRPLPSQETQFF.

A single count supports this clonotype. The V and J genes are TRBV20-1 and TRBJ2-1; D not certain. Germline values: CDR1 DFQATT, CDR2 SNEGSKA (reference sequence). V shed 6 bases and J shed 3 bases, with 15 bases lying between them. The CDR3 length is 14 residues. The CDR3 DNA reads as TGCAGTGCCTCTGTCCTGGGGAACTACAATGAGCAGTTCTTC. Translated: CSASVLGNYNEQFF.

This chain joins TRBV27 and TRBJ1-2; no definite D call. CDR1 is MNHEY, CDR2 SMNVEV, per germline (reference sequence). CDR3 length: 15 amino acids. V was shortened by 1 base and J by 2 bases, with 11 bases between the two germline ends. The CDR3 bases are TGTGCCAGCAGTTTATTTGGCCGTAAGAACTATGGCTACACCTTC. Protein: CASSLFGRKNYGYTF.

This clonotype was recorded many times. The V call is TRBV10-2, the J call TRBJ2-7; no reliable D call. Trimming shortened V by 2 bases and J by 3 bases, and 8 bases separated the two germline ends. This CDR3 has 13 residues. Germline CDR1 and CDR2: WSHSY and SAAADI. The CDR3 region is CASSEDLYYEQYF. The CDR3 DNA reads TGCGCCAGCAGTGAGGACTTGTACTACGAGCAGTACTTC.

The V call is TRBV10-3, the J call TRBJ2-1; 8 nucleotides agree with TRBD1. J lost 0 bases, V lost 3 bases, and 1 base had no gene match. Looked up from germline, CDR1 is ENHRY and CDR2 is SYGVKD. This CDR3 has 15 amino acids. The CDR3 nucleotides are TGTGCCATCAGTGAAACAGGGGGCTCCTACAATGAGCAGTTCTTC. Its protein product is CAISETGGSYNEQFF.

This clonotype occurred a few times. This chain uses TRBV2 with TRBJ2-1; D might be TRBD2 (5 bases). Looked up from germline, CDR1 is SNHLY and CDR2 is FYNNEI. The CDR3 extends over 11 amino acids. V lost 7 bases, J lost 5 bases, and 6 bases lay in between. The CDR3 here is CASIGDNEQFF. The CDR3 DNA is TGTGCCAGCATCGGGGACAATGAGCAGTTCTTC.

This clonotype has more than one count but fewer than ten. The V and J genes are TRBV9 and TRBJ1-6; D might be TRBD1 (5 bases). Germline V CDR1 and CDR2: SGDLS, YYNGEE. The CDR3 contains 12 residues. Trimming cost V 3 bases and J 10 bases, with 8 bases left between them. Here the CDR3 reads CASSAGRSPLHF. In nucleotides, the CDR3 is TGTGCCAGCAGCGCAGGGAGATCACCCCTCCACTTT.

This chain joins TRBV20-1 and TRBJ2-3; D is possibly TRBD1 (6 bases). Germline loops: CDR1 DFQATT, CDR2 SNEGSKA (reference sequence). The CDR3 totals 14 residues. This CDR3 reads CSSLVLGGEDTQYF. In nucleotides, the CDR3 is TGCAGCTCCTTAGTCCTAGGGGGTGAAGATACGCAGTATTTT.